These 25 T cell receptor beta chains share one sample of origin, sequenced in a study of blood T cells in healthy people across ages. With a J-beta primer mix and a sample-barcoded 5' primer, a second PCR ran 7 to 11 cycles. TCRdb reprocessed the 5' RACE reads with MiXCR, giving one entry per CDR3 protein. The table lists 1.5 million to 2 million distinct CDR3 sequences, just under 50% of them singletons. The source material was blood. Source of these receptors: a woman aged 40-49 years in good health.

CDR3 sequence reads: CASSAHISTDTQYF. The CDR3 DNA follows: TGTGCCAGCAGCGCCCATATAAGCACAGATACGCAGTATTTT. This chain joins TRBV9 and TRBJ2-3; no firm D call. This CDR3 contains 14 residues. Trimming shortened V by 3 bases and J by 0 bases, and 8 bases separated the two germline ends. Germline assignment: CDR1 SGDLS and CDR2 YYNGEE.

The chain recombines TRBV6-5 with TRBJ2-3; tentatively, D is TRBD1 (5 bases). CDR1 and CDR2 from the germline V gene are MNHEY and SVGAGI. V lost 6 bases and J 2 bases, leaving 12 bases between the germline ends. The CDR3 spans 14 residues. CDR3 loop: CASRRQGYTDTQYF. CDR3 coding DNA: TGTGCCAGCAGGCGGCAGGGATACACAGATACGCAGTATTTT.

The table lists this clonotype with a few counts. This chain's CDR3 is CASSPTEVQRQETQYF. DNA for the CDR3: TGCGCCAGCAGCCCTACCGAGGTACAGCGACAAGAGACCCAGTACTTC. V and J are TRBV4-1 and TRBJ2-5; D is unresolved. The CDR3 runs to 16 residues. The germline CDR1 and CDR2 sequences are MGHRA and YSYEKL. The germline V and J ends were trimmed by 4 bases and 2 bases, with 17 bases remaining between them.

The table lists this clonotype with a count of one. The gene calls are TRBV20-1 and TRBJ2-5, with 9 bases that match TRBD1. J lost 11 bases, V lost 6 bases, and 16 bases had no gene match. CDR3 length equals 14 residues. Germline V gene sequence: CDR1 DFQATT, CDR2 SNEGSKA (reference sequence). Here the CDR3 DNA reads TGCAGTGCGAGGGACAGGGTCACCTACAATGAGCAGTACTTC. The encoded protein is CSARDRVTYNEQYF.

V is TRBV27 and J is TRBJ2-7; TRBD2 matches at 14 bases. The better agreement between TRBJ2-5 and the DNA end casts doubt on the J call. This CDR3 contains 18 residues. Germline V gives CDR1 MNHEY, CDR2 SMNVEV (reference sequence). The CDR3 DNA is TGTGCCAGCAGTTTACGTCGACTAGCGGGGGGGCTCTATGGGACCCAGTACTTC. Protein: CASSLRRLAGGLYGTQYF.

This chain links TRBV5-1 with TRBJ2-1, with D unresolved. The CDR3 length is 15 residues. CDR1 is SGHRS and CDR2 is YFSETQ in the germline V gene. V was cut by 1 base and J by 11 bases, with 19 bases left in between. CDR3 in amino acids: CASSLQVVSAGKQFF. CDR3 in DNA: TGCGCCAGCAGCTTGCAGGTGGTAAGTGCTGGTAAGCAGTTCTTC.

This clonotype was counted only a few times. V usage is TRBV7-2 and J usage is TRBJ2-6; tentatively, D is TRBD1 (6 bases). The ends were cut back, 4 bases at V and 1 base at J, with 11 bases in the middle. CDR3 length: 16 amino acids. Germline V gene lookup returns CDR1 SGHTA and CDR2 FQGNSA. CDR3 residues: CASSSPTGSGANVLTF. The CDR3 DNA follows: TGTGCCAGCAGCTCCCCGACAGGTTCTGGGGCCAACGTCCTGACTTTC.

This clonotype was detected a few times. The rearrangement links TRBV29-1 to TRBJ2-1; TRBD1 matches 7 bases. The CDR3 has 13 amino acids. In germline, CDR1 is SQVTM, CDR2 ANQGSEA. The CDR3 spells CSGGDSSYNEQFF. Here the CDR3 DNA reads TGCAGTGGTGGGGACAGCTCCTACAATGAGCAGTTCTTC.

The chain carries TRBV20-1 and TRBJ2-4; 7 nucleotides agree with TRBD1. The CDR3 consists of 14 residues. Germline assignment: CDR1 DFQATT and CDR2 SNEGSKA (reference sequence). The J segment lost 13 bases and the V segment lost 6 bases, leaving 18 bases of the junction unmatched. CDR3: CSATYRGEGREQYF. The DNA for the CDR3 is TGCAGTGCAACCTACAGGGGTGAGGGGCGAGAGCAGTACTTC.

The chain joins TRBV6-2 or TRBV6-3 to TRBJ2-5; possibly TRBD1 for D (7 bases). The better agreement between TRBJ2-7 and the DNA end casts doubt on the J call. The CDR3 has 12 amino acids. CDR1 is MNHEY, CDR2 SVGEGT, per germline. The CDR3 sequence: CASQGGSYEQYF. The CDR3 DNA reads TGTGCCAGCCAGGGGGGTTCCTACGAGCAGTACTTC.

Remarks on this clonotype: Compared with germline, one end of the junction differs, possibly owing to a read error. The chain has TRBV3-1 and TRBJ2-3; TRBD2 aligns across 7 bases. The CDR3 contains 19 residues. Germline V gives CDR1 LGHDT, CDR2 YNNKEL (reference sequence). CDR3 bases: TGTGCCAGCAGCCAAGATTTTCCTAGCGGAATTTCTAGCACAGATACGCAGAATTTT. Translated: CASSQDFPSGISSTDTQNF.

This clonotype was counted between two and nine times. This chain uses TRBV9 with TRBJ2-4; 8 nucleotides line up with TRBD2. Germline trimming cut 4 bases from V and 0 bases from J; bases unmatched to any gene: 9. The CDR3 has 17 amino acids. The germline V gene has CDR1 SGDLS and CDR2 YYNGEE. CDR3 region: CASSPRSGDLAKNIQYF. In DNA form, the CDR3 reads TGTGCCAGCAGCCCTCGTAGCGGGGATCTAGCCAAAAACATTCAGTACTTC.

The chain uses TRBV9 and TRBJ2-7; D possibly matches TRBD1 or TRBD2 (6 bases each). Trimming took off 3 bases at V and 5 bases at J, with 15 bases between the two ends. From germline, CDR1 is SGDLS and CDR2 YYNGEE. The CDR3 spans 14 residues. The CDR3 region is CASSEDGGPNEQYF. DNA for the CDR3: TGTGCCAGCAGCGAGGACGGGGGCCCGAACGAGCAGTACTTC.

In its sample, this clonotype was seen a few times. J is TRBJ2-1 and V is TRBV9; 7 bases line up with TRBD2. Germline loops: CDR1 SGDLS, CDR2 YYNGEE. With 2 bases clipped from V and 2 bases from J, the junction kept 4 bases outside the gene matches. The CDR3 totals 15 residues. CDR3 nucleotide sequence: TGTGCCAGCAGCGTTGGGGGGGATCCCTACAATGAGCAGTTCTTC. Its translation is CASSVGGDPYNEQFF.

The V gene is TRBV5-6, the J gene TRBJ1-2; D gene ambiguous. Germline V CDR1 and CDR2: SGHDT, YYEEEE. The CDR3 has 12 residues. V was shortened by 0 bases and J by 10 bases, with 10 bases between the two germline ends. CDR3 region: CASSLGPILYTF. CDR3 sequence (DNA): TGTGCCAGCAGCTTGGGGCCGATCCTCTACACCTTC.

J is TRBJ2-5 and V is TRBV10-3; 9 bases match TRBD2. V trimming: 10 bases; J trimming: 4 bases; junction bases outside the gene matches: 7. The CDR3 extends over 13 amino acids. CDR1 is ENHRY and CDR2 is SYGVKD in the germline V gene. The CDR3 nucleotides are TGTGCCACCCACCCGCGGGAGGGAGAGACCCAGTACTTC. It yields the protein CATHPREGETQYF.

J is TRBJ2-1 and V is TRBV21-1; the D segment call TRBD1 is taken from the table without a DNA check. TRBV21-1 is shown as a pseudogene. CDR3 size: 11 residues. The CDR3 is CAGDRYNEQFF. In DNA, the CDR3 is TGTGCCGGCGACAGGTACAATGAGCAGTTCTTC.

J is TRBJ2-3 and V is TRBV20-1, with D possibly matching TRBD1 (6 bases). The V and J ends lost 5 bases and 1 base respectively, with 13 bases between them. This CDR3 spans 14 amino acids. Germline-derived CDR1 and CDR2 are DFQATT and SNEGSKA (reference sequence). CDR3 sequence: CSAPDRTRTDTQYF. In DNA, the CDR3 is TGCAGTGCTCCAGACAGGACTCGCACAGATACGCAGTATTTT.

The CDR3 DNA is TGTGCCAGCAGTTTAACCCGGAACAGGGGGTTCCATGGCTACACCTTC. It encodes CASSLTRNRGFHGYTF. This chain links TRBV12-3 or TRBV12-4 with TRBJ1-2, with 8 bases fitting TRBD1. J lost 6 bases, V lost 2 bases, and 11 bases had no gene match. This CDR3 has 16 residues.

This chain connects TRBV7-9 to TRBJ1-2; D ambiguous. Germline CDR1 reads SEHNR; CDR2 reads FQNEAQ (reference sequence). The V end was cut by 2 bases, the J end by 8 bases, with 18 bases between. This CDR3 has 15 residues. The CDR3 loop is CASSLIPFHGEGYTF. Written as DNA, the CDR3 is TGTGCCAGCAGCTTAATCCCGTTCCACGGGGAAGGCTACACCTTC.

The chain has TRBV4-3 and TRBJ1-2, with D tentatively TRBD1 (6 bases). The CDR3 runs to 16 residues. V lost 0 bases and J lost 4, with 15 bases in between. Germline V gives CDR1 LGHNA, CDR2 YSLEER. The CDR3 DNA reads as TGCGCCAGCAGCCAAGATCTGACGAACAGGGTCTATGGCTACACCTTC. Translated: CASSQDLTNRVYGYTF.

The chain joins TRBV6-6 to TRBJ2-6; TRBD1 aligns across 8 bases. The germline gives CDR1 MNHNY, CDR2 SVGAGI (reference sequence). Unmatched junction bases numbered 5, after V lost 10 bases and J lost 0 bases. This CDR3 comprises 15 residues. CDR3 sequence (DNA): TGTGCCACCCGGACAGGGCGCTCTGGGGCCAACGTCCTGACTTTC. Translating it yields CATRTGRSGANVLTF.

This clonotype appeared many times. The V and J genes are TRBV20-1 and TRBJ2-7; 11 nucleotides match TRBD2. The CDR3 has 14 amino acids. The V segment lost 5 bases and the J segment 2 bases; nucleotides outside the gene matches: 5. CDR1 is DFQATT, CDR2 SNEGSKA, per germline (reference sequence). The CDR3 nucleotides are TGCAGTGCTTCGACTAGCGGGGTGGCCTACGAGCAGTACTTC. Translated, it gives CSASTSGVAYEQYF.

The CDR3 sequence: CATSDQTYSYEQYF. CDR3 nucleotide sequence: TGTGCCACCAGTGACCAGACCTACTCCTACGAGCAGTACTTC. The chain uses TRBV24-1 and TRBJ2-7; D call uncertain. Germline assignment: CDR1 KGHDR and CDR2 SFDVKD. The CDR3 covers 14 residues. The V gene lost 4 bases and the J gene lost 0 bases, with 9 bases spanning the gap.

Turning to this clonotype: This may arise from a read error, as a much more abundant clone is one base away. The CDR3 DNA reads as TGTGCCATCAGTGAGTTGGGGACCCAGTACTTC. Translated, it gives CAISELGTQYF. The chain uses TRBV10-3 and TRBJ2-5; unclear D gene. Trimming removed 1 base at V and 7 bases at J, with 4 bases between. There are 11 residues in the CDR3. Germline V CDR1 and CDR2: ENHRY, SYGVKD.